The present T cell receptor (beta chain) was sequenced within a study of shared clonotypes between healthy human individuals. Method: immunoSEQ multiplex PCR; TCRdb's copy keeps in-frame clones and lacks some. The sample records about 1 million clones, 70% to 80% being singletons. All donors qualified as healthy HIV-negative adults and had experienced no recent acute infections or vaccinations. Memory CD4+ cells were the fraction left after CD45RA+ naive selection. A remark on this clone: The sample contains more than one DNA sequence encoding this CDR3.

Sequenced material: memory CD4+ T cells sorted from blood. Subset: CD45RA-negative fraction. This TCR was sampled from a man between 18 and 35 years old in good health.

The CDR3 DNA reads TGCGCCAGCAGCTTAGCGGGGGCGAACACCGGGGAGCTGTTTTTT. It yields the protein CASSLAGANTGELFF. The genes are TRBV5-1 and TRBJ2-2, with 8 bases lining up with TRBD2. The CDR3 runs 15 residues. V gave up 2 bases and J gave up 0 bases; unmatched junction bases: 0. The germline gives CDR1 SGHRS, CDR2 YFSETQ.